These T cell receptor beta chains were read from a single sample in a study of OX40 agonist ivuxolimab in advanced cancers. TCRdb's table, derived via immunoSEQ multiplex PCR, lists solely in-frame clones and lacks some. The sample lists 65,000 to 95,000 clones; 88% were seen once. This specimen was CD4+ or CD8+ T cells sorted from blood, taken in a trial of the OX40 agonist ivuxolimab. All receptors derive from an adult with an advanced solid tumor such as melanoma, head and neck, liver or kidney cancer. The CDR3 runs from the conserved cysteine through the conserved F or W. The D gene is left open where the match is weak. The listing skips clone size in some rows; elsewhere it reads once, few, many or a size class.

>TRBJ2-5|TRBV6-1|TRBD1|NA
CASSEVRGLGQETQYF
TGTGCCAGCAGTGAAGTTAGGGGGCTGGGGCAAGAGACCCAGTACTTC
>TRBJ1-5|TRBV7-9|NA|few
CASNSGNQPQHF
TGTGCCAGCAATTCAGGGAATCAGCCCCAGCATTTT
>TRBJ2-3|TRBV7-2|TRBD2|NA
CASSLRPGLAGGTDTQYF
TGTGCCAGCAGCCTGAGACCGGGACTAGCGGGGGGCACAGATACGCAGTATTTT
>TRBJ2-1|TRBV7-2|NA|NA
CASSTSGTPYTEQFF
TGTGCCAGCAGCACGTCCGGGACTCCCTATACGGAGCAGTTCTTC
>TRBJ2-5|TRBV6-1|NA|NA
CASSEGALPSQETQYF
TGTGCCAGCAGTGAAGGCGCTCTTCCCTCCCAAGAGACCCAGTACTTC
>TRBJ2-2|TRBV27|NA|NA
CASSFRSGAAGELFF
TGTGCCAGCAGTTTCCGGTCAGGGGCAGCCGGGGAGCTGTTTTTT
>TRBJ2-5|TRBV7-9|NA|once
CASSMLRDGETQYF
TGTGCCAGCAGCATGCTCCGGGACGGGGAGACCCAGTACTTC
>TRBJ1-2|TRBV27|NA|NA
CASSLFGQLNYGYTF
TGTGCCAGCAGTTTATTTGGACAGTTAAACTATGGCTACACCTTC
>TRBJ2-5|TRBV7-2|NA|NA
CASSRTARGETQYF
TGTGCCAGCAGCAGGACAGCAAGAGGGGAGACCCAGTACTTC
>TRBJ2-7|TRBV6-5|TRBD2|NA
CASRSPGREGNEQYF
TGTGCCAGCAGGTCCCCGGGGCGGGAGGGAAACGAGCAGTACTTC
>TRBJ2-1|TRBV5-5|TRBD2|NA
CASSQIAGTSGRDEQFF
TGTGCCAGCAGCCAGATAGCCGGGACTAGCGGGAGAGATGAGCAGTTCTTC
>TRBJ2-2|TRBV4-3|TRBD1|NA
CASSQVGTGRSGELFF
TGCGCCAGCAGCCAAGTCGGGACAGGGAGGTCCGGGGAGCTGTTTTTT
>TRBJ1-3|TRBV9|NA|NA
CASSAHSGQVLSGNTIYF
TGTGCCAGCAGCGCCCACTCGGGGCAGGTCCTCTCTGGAAACACCATATATTTT
>TRBJ2-7|TRBV19|NA|NA
CASSFDGAVSYEQYF
TGTGCCAGTAGTTTCGACGGAGCGGTTTCCTACGAGCAGTACTTC
>TRBJ2-2|TRBV18|TRBD2|NA
CASSLGGSGITGELFF
TGTGCCAGCTCACTGGGCGGTAGCGGGATCACCGGGGAGCTGTTTTTT
>TRBJ1-3|TRBV4-2|NA|NA
CASSQVSPGNTIYF
TGTGCCAGCAGCCAAGTGAGTCCTGGAAACACCATATATTTT
>TRBJ1-4|TRBV28|NA|once
CASSLMRTTNEKLFF
TGTGCCAGCAGTTTAATGAGAACAACTAATGAAAAACTGTTTTTT
>TRBJ1-3|TRBV11-2|NA|NA
CASSPRSGNTIYF
TGTGCCAGCAGCCCTCGATCTGGAAACACCATATATTTT
>TRBJ2-3|TRBV11-3|NA|NA
CASSLEGGATDTQYF
TGTGCCAGCAGCTTAGAGGGCGGGGCAACAGATACGCAGTATTTT
>TRBJ2-1|TRBV9|NA|few
CASSVVASGTNEQFF
TGTGCCAGCAGCGTAGTGGCTAGTGGGACCAATGAGCAGTTCTTC
>TRBJ1-2|TRBV9|TRBD1|NA
CASSFTTGQNYGYTF
TGTGCCAGCAGCTTTACCACGGGACAGAACTATGGCTACACCTTC
>TRBJ2-7|TRBV10-3|NA|NA
CAISRQSSSYEQYF
TGTGCCATCAGTCGGCAGAGCAGCTCCTACGAGCAGTACTTC